The 29 T cell receptor beta chains presented below share a single source sample, sequenced in a study of T cells of healthy individuals. One entry per CDR3 protein results from TCRdb running MiXCR on the 5' RACE reads. Of nearly 100,000 distinct CDR3 sequences detected, approximately 15% appear once; the ten largest clones hold approximately 5.7%. These receptors all come from a human donor in good health.

The table lists this clonotype with a few counts. The chain is built from TRBV10-3 and TRBJ2-1; 10 positions match TRBD2. CDR3 length: 15 residues. V shed 5 bases and J 0 bases; nucleotides not matched to a gene: 1. The germline V gene encodes CDR1 ENHRY and CDR2 SYGVKD. CDR3 region: CAISQREGSYNEQFF. The CDR3 DNA reads as TGTGCCATCAGTCAGCGGGAGGGCTCCTACAATGAGCAGTTCTTC.

V gene TRBV20-1 combines with J gene TRBJ2-1, with 8 bases identical to TRBD1. The V segment lost 6 bases and the J segment 0 bases; nucleotides outside the gene matches: 7. CDR3 length equals 15 residues. Germline CDR1 is DFQATT and CDR2 is SNEGSKA (reference sequence). The CDR3 spells CSAKQGVGSYNEQFF. The DNA of the CDR3 is TGCAGTGCAAAACAGGGGGTCGGCTCCTACAATGAGCAGTTCTTC.

This chain uses TRBV6-2 or TRBV6-3 with TRBJ2-1, with TRBD1 matching 7 bases. The J segment lost 9 bases and the V segment lost 5 bases, leaving 7 bases of the junction unmatched. The CDR3 totals 13 residues. The germline V gene has CDR1 MNHEY and CDR2 SVGEGT. CDR3 nucleotide sequence: TGTGCCAGCAGTCAAGACAGGGCTGCTGAGCAGTTCTTC. Encoded protein: CASSQDRAAEQFF.

This clonotype was counted a few times. V usage is TRBV5-7 and J usage is TRBJ1-5, with D unresolved. TRBV5-7 is designated an ORF whose function remains uncertain. V lost 5 bases and J lost 9, with 9 bases in between. The CDR3 has 11 amino acids. CDR3 DNA sequence: TGTGCCAGCAGACCAATCGGGCCCCAGCATTTT. This encodes CASRPIGPQHF.

This clonotype turned up a few times. The chain couples TRBV28 to TRBJ2-7, with TRBD1 matching 7 bases. The CDR3 loop spans 12 amino acids. With V trimmed by 9 bases and J by 3 bases, 5 bases remained unmatched. Germline-derived CDR1 and CDR2 are MDHEN and SYDVKM. This CDR3 is CASGDRIYEQYF. The DNA of the CDR3 is TGTGCCAGTGGGGACAGAATCTACGAGCAGTACTTC.

The chain has TRBV7-6 and TRBJ1-6, with TRBD1 matching 9 bases. Germline assignment: CDR1 SGHVS and CDR2 FNYEAQ. V lost 5 bases, J lost 7 bases, and 9 bases stayed unmatched. The CDR3 consists of 16 residues. This CDR3 reads CASSPQGALSNSPLHF. CDR3 DNA sequence: TGTGCCAGCAGCCCACAGGGGGCATTATCGAATTCACCCCTCCACTTT.

This clonotype has a single count. This chain links TRBV20-1 with TRBJ1-2, with 8 bases fitting TRBD1. The V segment lost 5 bases and the J segment 6 bases; nucleotides outside the gene matches: 8. Germline V CDR1 and CDR2: DFQATT, SNEGSKA (reference sequence). This CDR3 is built from 13 residues. As DNA, the CDR3 is TGCAGTGCTCTACCGGGACAGGACAATGGCTACACCTTC. It encodes CSALPGQDNGYTF.

This clonotype was picked up one time. This chain uses TRBV7-2 with TRBJ2-1; no clear D gene. The germline V gene encodes CDR1 SGHTA and CDR2 FQGNSA. The CDR3 runs to 12 residues. With 5 bases removed from V and 4 bases from J, the gap between germline ends came to 6 bases. The CDR3 DNA reads as TGTGCCAGCAGCCACCCGTACAATGAGCAGTTCTTC. This translates into CASSHPYNEQFF.

The J gene is TRBJ1-2, the V gene TRBV5-1; D is undetermined. Trimming left V 4 bases short and J 3 bases short, with 16 bases between. From germline, CDR1 is SGHRS and CDR2 YFSETQ. CDR3 length equals 15 residues. CDR3 loop: CASSPGGVFDYGYTF. In nucleotides, the CDR3 is TGCGCCAGCAGCCCGGGTGGGGTATTCGACTATGGCTACACCTTC.

This clonotype has just a few counts. The rearrangement joins TRBV15 to TRBJ1-4; D is possibly TRBD1 (5 bases). Trimming left V 2 bases short and J 8 bases short, with 18 bases between. Germline loops: CDR1 LNHNV, CDR2 YYDKDF (reference sequence). This CDR3 contains 16 residues. This CDR3 is CATSRNRDLIVEKLFF. The CDR3 bases are TGTGCCACCAGCAGAAACCGGGACCTTATCGTGGAAAAACTGTTTTTT.

Many counts were recorded for this clonotype. This rearrangement joins TRBV5-4 to TRBJ2-3, with 9 bases aligning to TRBD2. The CDR3 contains 15 residues. Germline values: CDR1 SGHNT, CDR2 YYREEE (reference sequence). The V and J ends lost 4 bases and 2 bases, in that order; junction bases with no gene match: 5. In DNA form, the CDR3 reads TGTGCCAGCAGCGCGGCTAGCGGGACCACAGATACGCAGTATTTT. This encodes CASSAASGTTDTQYF. Combining the CDR3 with reference TRBV5-4 and TRBJ2-3 gives the whole variable domain ETGVTQSPTHLIKTRGQQVTLRCSSQSGHNTVSWYQQALGQGPQFIFQYYREEENGRGNFPPRFSGLQFPNYSSELNVNALELDDSALYLCASSAASGTTDTQYFGPGTRLTVL.

Concerning this clonotype: A read error is possible here, since a much larger clone lies one base away. This chain joins TRBV5-1 and TRBJ2-2, with a possible D match to TRBD1 (7 bases). Germline assignment: CDR1 SGHRS and CDR2 YFSETQ. There are 18 residues in the CDR3. The CDR3 sequence: CAGSSPMEGALITGELFF. The CDR3 DNA reads as TGCGCCGGCAGCTCCCCGATGGAGGGGGCATTAATTACCGGGGAGCTGTTTTTT.

V usage is TRBV7-2 and J usage is TRBJ2-2, with 9 positions matching TRBD1. CDR3 length: 17 amino acids. The V gene end was trimmed by 6 bases and the J gene end by 5 bases; junction bases not matched to a gene: 13. Germline lookup yields CDR1 SGHTA and CDR2 FQGNSA. CDR3 protein: CASRGGSGQGMTGELFF. The CDR3 region has the DNA TGTGCCAGCAGGGGGGGCTCGGGACAGGGTATGACCGGGGAGCTGTTTTTT.

At least ten counts were recorded for this clonotype. The chain joins TRBV28 to TRBJ1-4; D is unclear. The CDR3 extends over 15 amino acids. Trimming left V 4 bases short and J 4 bases short, with 13 bases between. Germline CDR1 reads MDHEN; CDR2 reads SYDVKM. The CDR3 loop is CASSSGENLNEKLFF. Written as DNA, the CDR3 is TGTGCCAGCAGTTCGGGAGAGAACCTTAATGAAAAACTGTTTTTT.

V and J are TRBV2 and TRBJ1-4; D remains ambiguous. Germline V gene lookup returns CDR1 SNHLY and CDR2 FYNNEI. The CDR3 loop spans 14 amino acids. Trimming stripped 10 bases from V and 8 bases from J, with 20 bases between. The CDR3 sequence: CATRGRKRREKLFF. In DNA, the CDR3 is TGTGCCACCCGAGGGCGAAAAAGGAGGGAAAAACTGTTTTTT. Full variable domain (rest looked up from reference TRBV2 and TRBJ1-4): EPEVTQTPSHQVTQMGQEVILRCVPISNHLYFYWYRQILGQKVEFLVSFYNNEISEKSEIFDDQFSVERPDGSNFTLKIRSTKLEDSAMYFCATRGRKRREKLFFGSGTQLSVL.

This clonotype was detected many times. J is TRBJ2-1 and V is TRBV5-1, with D possibly being TRBD2 (5 bases). Germline V gene sequence: CDR1 SGHRS, CDR2 YFSETQ. The CDR3 has 15 residues. The V end was cut by 7 bases, the J end by 5 bases, with 19 bases between. The CDR3: CASFSATPGDNEQFF. The CDR3, as DNA: TGCGCCAGCTTTTCTGCCACGCCCGGGGACAATGAGCAGTTCTTC.

The V call is TRBV2, the J call TRBJ2-1, with 11 nucleotides matching TRBD2. From germline, CDR1 is SNHLY and CDR2 FYNNEI. Trimming removed 5 bases from V and 9 bases from J; junction bases left unmatched: 9. This CDR3 contains 15 residues. CDR3 residues: CASSPRSGRAPEQFF. In DNA, the CDR3 is TGTGCCAGCAGTCCCCGTAGCGGGAGGGCCCCTGAGCAGTTCTTC.

The rearrangement uses TRBV4-3 and TRBJ1-5; D uncertain. The CDR3 extends over 15 amino acids. V lost 0 bases to trimming and J lost 7 bases, with 13 bases between them. Germline V gene data show CDR1 as LGHNA and CDR2 as YSLEER. CDR3 residues: CASSQEAGSGQPQHF. For the CDR3, the DNA is TGCGCCAGCAGCCAAGAGGCAGGTTCTGGGCAGCCCCAGCATTTT.

The table lists this clonotype with many counts. This chain joins TRBV29-1 and TRBJ2-5; either TRBD1 or TRBD2 may fit D (5 bases each). This CDR3 has 12 residues. V shed 6 bases and J shed 1 base, with 9 bases lying between them. CDR1 is SQVTM and CDR2 is ANQGSEA in the germline V gene. CDR3 protein: CSVSGGQETQYF. CDR3 nucleotide sequence: TGCAGCGTCTCTGGGGGCCAAGAGACCCAGTACTTC.

This clonotype was found many times. This chain joins TRBV20-1 and TRBJ2-3; D possibly corresponds to TRBD2 (5 bases). Germline assignment: CDR1 DFQATT and CDR2 SNEGSKA (reference sequence). The CDR3 contains 14 residues. Trimming took off 8 bases at V and 9 bases at J, with 24 bases between the two ends. The CDR3 reads CSPVVGEHSLTQYF. CDR3 in DNA: TGCAGTCCCGTGGTGGGAGAGCACTCGTTAACGCAGTATTTT.

This clonotype was counted at least ten times. V is TRBV27 and J is TRBJ2-7; D not resolved. This CDR3 region has 17 residues. Deletions cut 5 bases from V and 0 bases from J, with 20 bases between. Germline V gives CDR1 MNHEY, CDR2 SMNVEV (reference sequence). The CDR3, as DNA: TGTGCCAGCAGTCCCCCCGGGCTGGAGTCAAACTCCTACGAGCAGTACTTC. Protein product: CASSPPGLESNSYEQYF.

The chain is built from TRBV7-2 and TRBJ2-7, with unresolved D. V lost 2 bases, J lost 5 bases, and 10 bases lay in between. The CDR3 runs to 13 residues. Germline CDR1 SGHTA, CDR2 FQGNSA. Written as DNA, the CDR3 is TGTGCCAGCAGCTTATCGTTCTCTGACGAGCAGTACTTC. Translation gives CASSLSFSDEQYF.

The V and J genes are TRBV28 and TRBJ2-7, with TRBD1 matching over 9 bases. This CDR3 has 14 amino acids. Trimming took 6 bases from V and 6 from J; bases not matched to a gene: 9. Germline CDR1 MDHEN, CDR2 SYDVKM. CDR3 in DNA: TGTGCCAGCAGACTAGGACAGGGGCGCGGCGAGCAGTACTTC. Residues: CASRLGQGRGEQYF.

This clonotype was found a few times. The rearrangement links TRBV12-3 or TRBV12-4 to TRBJ1-1, with TRBD1 matching over 7 bases. This CDR3 comprises 15 residues. V shed 5 bases, J shed 1 base, and the junction held 7 bases outside the gene matches. This CDR3 reads CASSLRTGKNTEAFF. In nucleotides, the CDR3 is TGTGCCAGCAGTCTCCGGACAGGAAAGAACACTGAAGCTTTCTTT.

In its sample, this clonotype was seen a few times. The chain has TRBV5-1 and TRBJ1-1; D not certain. CDR3 length equals 13 residues. Germline V gene sequence: CDR1 SGHRS, CDR2 YFSETQ. Trimming took off 6 bases at V and 3 bases at J, with 12 bases between the two ends. Here the CDR3 reads CASTPGGDTEAFF. Written as DNA, the CDR3 is TGCGCCAGCACCCCAGGTGGGGACACTGAAGCTTTCTTT.

There are a few counts of this clonotype. The chain couples TRBV28 to TRBJ2-1, with 11 bases identical to TRBD2. J gave up 3 bases and V 5 bases, and 6 bases lay outside the gene matches. Germline assignment: CDR1 MDHEN and CDR2 SYDVKM. This CDR3 has 16 residues. In nucleotides, the CDR3 is TGTGCCAGCAGTGTTATAGCGGGGGGGCTCTACAATGAGCAGTTCTTC. This sequence encodes CASSVIAGGLYNEQFF.

This clonotype was seen ten or more times. The chain combines TRBV2 with TRBJ2-1, with D tentatively TRBD1 (6 bases). V dropped 5 bases and J dropped 6 bases, with 8 bases sitting between them. This CDR3 is built from 12 residues. Germline CDR1 SNHLY, CDR2 FYNNEI. The CDR3 DNA is TGTGCCAGCAGTCCAGGGGCCAATGAGCAGTTCTTC. Translation: CASSPGANEQFF.

This clonotype has only a few counts. The J gene is TRBJ2-3, the V gene TRBV20-1; 9 nucleotides agree with TRBD1. Germline CDR1 is DFQATT and CDR2 is SNEGSKA (reference sequence). J was trimmed by 3 bases and V by 6 bases; bases with no gene match: 4. This CDR3 has 13 residues. This CDR3 reads CSAGDRVTDTQYF. In DNA, the CDR3 is TGCAGTGCAGGGGACAGGGTGACAGATACGCAGTATTTT.

The V gene is TRBV4-1, the J gene TRBJ1-4; D not resolved. Trimming removed 6 bases from V and 2 bases from J, with 10 bases in between. Germline V gene data show CDR1 as MGHRA and CDR2 as YSYEKL. This CDR3 contains 14 residues. DNA of the CDR3: TGCGCCAGCAGTCGGGAGGGCACTAATGAAAAACTGTTTTTT. Translated, it gives CASSREGTNEKLFF.